A selection of T cell receptor beta chains follows, all from one sample in a study of identical twins. TCRdb re-analysed the 5' RACE reads in MiXCR, keeping a single row per CDR3 protein. The repertoire consists of around 960,000 distinct CDR3 sequences, with over 9% occurring once and the leading ten covering about 1.6%. Separately, the same data were catalogued under a study of yellow fever vaccine responses in identical twins.

The specimen was PBMCs. The receptors shown here come from a woman aged 18-30 years in good health. CDR3s include the opening cysteine and the closing phenylalanine or tryptophan.

>TRBV2|TRBJ2-5
CASCEDRATEETQYF
>TRBV2|TRBJ2-2
CAGKQGTNTGELFF
>TRBV9|TRBJ2-1
CASSTRLVQLNEQFF
>TRBV5-1|TRBJ2-1
CASSMGVLAGALNEQFF
>TRBV3-1|TRBJ2-5
CASSQEGWTRETQYF
>TRBV7-6|TRBJ2-2
CASRMDTSNTGELFF
>TRBV9|TRBJ2-1
CASSVVSSGNEQFF
>TRBV10-3|TRBJ2-1
CAISQTSGVGEQFF
>TRBV29-1|TRBJ1-2
CSVESRSNGYTF
>TRBV24-1|TRBJ2-1
CATSDSPDVKNEQFF
>TRBV28|TRBJ2-3
CASSLHTTPRTDTQYF
>TRBV6-5|TRBJ2-1
CASSSGGGPSYNEQFF
>TRBV4-1|TRBJ2-1
CASSGNYNEQFF
>TRBV27|TRBJ2-7
CASRPLSAIGKYEQYF
>TRBV14|TRBJ2-4
CASSQGEVTKNIQYF
>TRBV7-9|TRBJ1-6
CASSPRGDNYSPLHF
>TRBV12-3/TRBV12-4|TRBJ1-1
CASSSTGGATEAFF
>TRBV7-8|TRBJ2-2
CASSLVPSGRSQLNTGELFF
>TRBV15|TRBJ2-5
CATSRDLKASGGQETQYF
>TRBV7-8|TRBJ2-1
CASSVDRLNSYNEQFF
>TRBV5-1|TRBJ1-6
CASSPTGAHNSPLHF
>TRBV21-1|TRBJ2-1
CASSRPGAPGEQFF
>TRBV29-1|TRBJ2-1
CSVEDRVSYNEQFF
>TRBV20-1|TRBJ2-2
CSARRGGQVNTGELFF